This TCR beta chain was sequenced in a study of CD8 T cell repertoires and HIV-1 epitope variants. Study details: Equal numbers of autologous T cell-negative cells presented antigen to enriched T cells. A roughly ten-day culture received IL-2, IL-7 and IL-15 on days 3 and 7. Study results and limitations: Eight or nine antigen-specific TCR beta clonotypes were found; about six seemed cross-reactive to variants.

Of note for this clone: Its target is unknown.

The protocol was immunoSEQ multiplex PCR, while the TCRdb copy is restricted to in-frame clones and leaves out a portion. The sample carries 3,600 or so clones, roughly 71% recorded once. The CDR3 has 15 residues. The germline gives CDR1 MDHEN, CDR2 SYDVKM. Trimming left V 1 base short and J 0 bases short, with 7 bases between. The specimen sequenced was cultured CD8+ T cells derived from PBMCs. The TCR originated in a male donor with HIV. The rearrangement links TRBV28 to TRBJ2-1; D is unclear. CDR3 loop: CASSLLATSYNEQFF. For the CDR3, the DNA is TGTGCCAGCAGTTTATTGGCTACCTCCTACAATGAGCAGTTCTTC.